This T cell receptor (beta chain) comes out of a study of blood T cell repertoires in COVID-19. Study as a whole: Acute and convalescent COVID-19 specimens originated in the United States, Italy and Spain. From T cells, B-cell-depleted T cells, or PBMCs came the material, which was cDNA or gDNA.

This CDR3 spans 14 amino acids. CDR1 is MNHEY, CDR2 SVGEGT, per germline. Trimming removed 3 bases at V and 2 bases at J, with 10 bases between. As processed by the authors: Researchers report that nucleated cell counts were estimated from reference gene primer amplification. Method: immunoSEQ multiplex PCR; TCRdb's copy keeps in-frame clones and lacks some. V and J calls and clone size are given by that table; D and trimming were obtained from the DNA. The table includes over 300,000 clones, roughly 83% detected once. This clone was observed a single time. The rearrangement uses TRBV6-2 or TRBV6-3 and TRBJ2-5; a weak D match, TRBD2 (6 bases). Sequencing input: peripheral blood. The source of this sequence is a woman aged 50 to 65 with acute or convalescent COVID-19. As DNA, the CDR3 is TGTGCCAGCAGTTATTCCGGGACTCAAGAGACCCAGTACTTC. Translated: CASSYSGTQETQYF.